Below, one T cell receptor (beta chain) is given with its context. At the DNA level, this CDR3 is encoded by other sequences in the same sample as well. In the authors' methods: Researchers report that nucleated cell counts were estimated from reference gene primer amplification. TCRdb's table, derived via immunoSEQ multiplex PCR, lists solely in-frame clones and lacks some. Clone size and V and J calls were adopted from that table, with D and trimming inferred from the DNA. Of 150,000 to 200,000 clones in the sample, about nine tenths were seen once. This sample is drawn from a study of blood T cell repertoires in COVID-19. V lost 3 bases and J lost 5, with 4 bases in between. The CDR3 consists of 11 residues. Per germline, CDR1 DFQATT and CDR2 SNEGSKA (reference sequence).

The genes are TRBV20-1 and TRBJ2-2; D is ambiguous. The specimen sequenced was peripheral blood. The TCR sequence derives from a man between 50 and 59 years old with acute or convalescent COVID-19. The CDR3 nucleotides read TGCAGTGCTAGGAGGACCGGGGAGCTGTTTTTT. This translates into CSARRTGELFF.